Following are 25 T cell receptor beta chains from one sample sequenced in a study of human T cells and chemical hapten exposure. Time point described: patch test 1, 2 weeks after DPC sensitization. Regarding treatment: therapeutic diphenylcyclopropenone sensitization with weekly scalp DPC. Each CDR3 protein is one row after TCRdb ran MiXCR on the RACE reads. The table shows some 350,000 distinct CDR3 sequences, with around 7% occurring only once. The sequencing here drew on whole blood, taken in connection with sensitization to the hapten diphenylcyclopropenone (DPC). The origin of the receptors is a woman aged 18-30 years with alopecia areata. Some clones in this sample may be carry-over from other donors' samples.

This clonotype came up a few times. The chain joins TRBV6-5 to TRBJ1-3, with D possibly being TRBD1 (5 bases). V was trimmed by 7 bases and J by 0 bases, leaving 10 bases between them. CDR1 and CDR2 (germline): MNHEY, SVGAGI. The CDR3 consists of 14 residues. This CDR3 is CASNTGVSGNTIYF. In DNA form, the CDR3 reads TGTGCCAGCAATACGGGGGTCTCTGGAAACACCATATATTTT.

The genes are TRBV14 and TRBJ1-6, with D perhaps TRBD1 (5 bases). This CDR3 comprises 14 residues. V dropped 3 bases and J dropped 8 bases, with 11 bases sitting between them. Per the germline V gene, CDR1 is SGHDN and CDR2 is FVKESK. The CDR3 sequence: CASSQGLGYSPLHF. CDR3 nucleotide sequence: TGTGCCAGCAGCCAGGGGCTCGGTTATTCACCCCTCCACTTT.

The chain combines TRBV20-1 with TRBJ1-4; 7 positions match TRBD1. Germline CDR1 reads DFQATT; CDR2 reads SNEGSKA (reference sequence). V shed 3 bases and J 5 bases; nucleotides not matched to a gene: 6. This CDR3 comprises 14 residues. The CDR3 nucleotides read TGCAGTGCTAGCCTGGGACAGCAAAATGAAAAACTGTTTTTT. Protein product: CSASLGQQNEKLFF.

This clonotype was detected a few times. The V gene is TRBV6-2 or TRBV6-3, the J gene TRBJ1-2; D perhaps matches TRBD1 (6 bases). This CDR3 contains 13 residues. Looked up from germline, CDR1 is MNHEY and CDR2 is SVGEGT. V shed 2 bases and J shed 7 bases, with 11 bases lying between them. The CDR3, as DNA: TGTGCCAGCAGTTACCCAGGACAGTTTGGCTACACCTTC. Translating it yields CASSYPGQFGYTF.

This clonotype turned up a few times. The chain has TRBV19 and TRBJ1-5; D remains ambiguous. Germline V CDR1 and CDR2: LNHDA, SQIVND (reference sequence). Trimming left V 3 bases short and J 3 bases short, with 21 bases between. The CDR3 loop spans 18 amino acids. CDR3 nucleotide sequence: TGTGCCAGTAGTATTAGCCCGGCGGGGTACCCGAACAATCAGCCCCAGCATTTT. Encoded protein: CASSISPAGYPNNQPQHF.

This clonotype was detected ten times or more. The chain uses TRBV7-9 and TRBJ2-7; maybe TRBD2 (5 bases). Trimming pared 11 bases from V and 2 bases from J, leaving 13 bases between. Germline V CDR1 and CDR2: SEHNR, FQNEAQ (reference sequence). The CDR3 contains 12 residues. Here the CDR3 DNA reads TGTGCCGGGTCGGACGGGACCTACGAGCAGTACTTC. The encoded protein is CAGSDGTYEQYF. Drawing the rest from reference TRBV7-9 and TRBJ2-7, the complete variable domain is DTGVSQNPRHKITKRGQNVTFRCDPISEHNRLYWYRQTLGQGPEFLTYFQNEAQLEKSRLLSDRFSAERPKGSFSTLEIQRTEQGDSAMYLCAGSDGTYEQYFGPGTRLTVT.

The chain recombines TRBV7-3 with TRBJ2-1, with 8 bases identical to TRBD2. The CDR3 consists of 14 residues. CDR1 and CDR2 from the germline V gene are SGHTA and FQGTGA. V lost 5 bases to trimming and J lost 9 bases; unmatched junction nucleotides: 9. CDR3 nucleotides: TGTGCCAGCAGCCCCAGCGGGAGAGGGGGTGAGCAGTTCTTC. Protein: CASSPSGRGGEQFF.

This clonotype showed up many times. V gene TRBV18 combines with J gene TRBJ1-5, with D possibly matching TRBD1 (5 bases). This CDR3 is 15 amino acids long. CDR1 is KGHSH and CDR2 is LQKENI in the germline V gene. Trimming removed 3 bases at V and 7 bases at J, with 16 bases between. In DNA, the CDR3 is TGTGCCAGCTCACCCTCCGGGACGGTGACGCAGCCCCAGCATTTT. Protein sequence: CASSPSGTVTQPQHF.

This clonotype was seen only a few times. The V call is TRBV18, the J call TRBJ1-5; tentatively, D is TRBD1 (5 bases). The CDR3 spans 15 residues. Trimming pared 3 bases from V and 6 bases from J, leaving 15 bases between. The germline V gene encodes CDR1 KGHSH and CDR2 LQKENI. The CDR3 here is CASSPQGKGSQPQHF. Written as DNA, the CDR3 is TGTGCCAGCTCACCTCAGGGTAAGGGAAGTCAGCCCCAGCATTTT.

This clonotype was picked up a small number of times. V is TRBV18 and J is TRBJ1-5; the D gene is possibly TRBD1 (5 bases). V dropped 8 bases and J dropped 2 bases, with 16 bases sitting between them. The CDR3 has 15 residues. Per the germline V gene, CDR1 is KGHSH and CDR2 is LQKENI. The CDR3 DNA is TGTGCCAGCCGATCGGGACTGGGCGGCAATCAGCCCCAGCATTTT. Its protein is CASRSGLGGNQPQHF.

This clonotype was counted many times. The chain employs TRBV4-1 and TRBJ2-1; 14 bases align to TRBD2. This CDR3 region has 15 residues. Trimming cost V 4 bases and J 7 bases; bases outside gene matches: 3. Looked up from germline, CDR1 is MGHRA and CDR2 is YSYEKL. CDR3 sequence: CASSPGLAGGNEQFF. In nucleotides, the CDR3 is TGCGCCAGCAGCCCCGGACTAGCGGGGGGTAATGAGCAGTTCTTC.

The chain links TRBV6-6 to TRBJ2-2, with a weak D call TRBD2 (5 bases). Looked up from germline, CDR1 is MNHNY and CDR2 is SVGAGI (reference sequence). There are 16 residues in the CDR3. Trimming removed 2 bases at V and 9 bases at J, with 19 bases between. CDR3 nucleotide sequence: TGTGCCAGCAGTTACAAGCGGACCCCGAAGGGTTGGGAGCTGTTTTTT. It specifies CASSYKRTPKGWELFF.

About this clonotype itself: One junction end disagrees with the germline gene, perhaps due to a read error. This sequence joins TRBV6-4 and TRBJ2-7; 11 nucleotides align to TRBD2. CDR1 MRHNA and CDR2 SNTAGT come from the germline V gene. The length of the CDR3 is 16 residues. The CDR3 reads CASSGTSGGISSEQYF. In nucleotides, the CDR3 is TGTGCCAGCAGTGGTACTAGCGGGGGCATCTCCTCCGAGCAGTACTTC.

This clonotype was counted between two and nine times. The V call is TRBV14, the J call TRBJ2-3, with no clear D. Germline CDR1 reads SGHDN; CDR2 reads FVKESK. The CDR3 runs to 11 residues. The V end lost 0 bases, the J end lost 9 bases, and 4 bases lay between the germline ends. CDR3 in amino acids: CASSQDLTQYF. For the CDR3, the DNA is TGTGCCAGCAGCCAAGATCTGACGCAGTATTTT.

This clonotype was seen a handful of times. This sequence joins TRBV28 and TRBJ1-4; D ambiguous. Trimming took 1 base from V and 6 from J, leaving 9 bases between them. The CDR3 loop spans 14 amino acids. Per germline, CDR1 MDHEN and CDR2 SYDVKM. The CDR3 DNA reads TGTGCCAGCAGTTTATTGACCATCCATGAAAAACTGTTTTTT. This sequence encodes CASSLLTIHEKLFF.

This clonotype turned up a few times. This chain joins TRBV7-9 and TRBJ1-6, with D unresolved. CDR1 SEHNR and CDR2 FQNEAQ come from the germline V gene (reference sequence). V lost 3 bases, J lost 10 bases, and 7 bases lay in between. This CDR3 has 12 residues. CDR3 in DNA: TGTGCCAGCAGCTTCAATGCCTCACCCCTCCACTTT. The encoded protein is CASSFNASPLHF.

This clonotype was seen a handful of times. V and J are TRBV7-2 and TRBJ2-7, with 9 bases matching TRBD2. Germline V gene lookup returns CDR1 SGHTA and CDR2 FQGNSA. The CDR3 is 15 residues long. The junction had 6 bases not matched to a gene; V was cut back by 1 base and J by 5 bases. The CDR3 loop reads CASSLERLAGHEQYF. As DNA, the CDR3 is TGTGCCAGCAGCTTAGAACGGCTAGCGGGGCACGAGCAGTACTTC.

This clonotype was found a few times. This chain links TRBV7-9 with TRBJ2-3; D uncertain. The V and J ends lost 1 base and 4 bases respectively, with 12 bases between them. Per the germline V gene, CDR1 is SEHNR and CDR2 is FQNEAQ (reference sequence). The CDR3 loop spans 15 amino acids. CDR3 in amino acids: CASSLDRVAPDTQYF. The DNA for the CDR3 is TGTGCCAGCAGCTTAGACCGGGTCGCCCCAGATACGCAGTATTTT.

V and J are TRBV27 and TRBJ1-1, with no clear D. Germline V gene lookup returns CDR1 MNHEY and CDR2 SMNVEV (reference sequence). There are 14 residues in the CDR3. The ends were cut back, 4 bases at V and 1 base at J, with 10 bases in the middle. The CDR3 is CASSSLSENTEAFF. The CDR3 DNA reads TGTGCCAGCAGTTCTCTCAGCGAGAACACTGAAGCTTTCTTT.

The rearrangement uses TRBV3-1 and TRBJ1-5; unclear D gene. In germline, CDR1 is LGHDT, CDR2 YNNKEL (reference sequence). Deletions cut 0 bases from V and 0 bases from J, with 9 bases between. The CDR3 covers 16 residues. Written as DNA, the CDR3 is TGTGCCAGCAGCCAAGATCGAGCCCTTAGCAATCAGCCCCAGCATTTT. Amino acids: CASSQDRALSNQPQHF.

This clonotype was seen at least ten times. The chain employs TRBV15 and TRBJ2-3, with 8 bases identical to TRBD2. Germline CDR1 and CDR2: LNHNV and YYDKDF (reference sequence). With V trimmed by 3 bases and J by 2 bases, 7 bases remained unmatched. The CDR3 is 16 residues long. CDR3 sequence (DNA): TGTGCCACCAGCAGGGGAACTAGCGGATCCACAGATACGCAGTATTTT. This sequence encodes CATSRGTSGSTDTQYF.

Only a few counts were recorded for this clonotype. This CDR3 is CASSPDRGRKNTEAFF. The CDR3 region has the DNA TGTGCCAGCAGCCCGGACAGGGGAAGGAAGAACACTGAAGCTTTCTTT. The chain is built from TRBV11-2 and TRBJ1-1; TRBD1 agrees at 9 bases. Germline V gives CDR1 SGHAT, CDR2 FQNNGV. This CDR3 comprises 16 residues. V shed 5 bases and J 1 base; nucleotides not matched to a gene: 8. Drawing the rest from reference TRBV11-2 and TRBJ1-1, the complete variable domain is EAGVAQSPRYKIIEKRQSVAFWCNPISGHATLYWYQQILGQGPKLLIQFQNNGVVDDSQLPKDRFSAERLKGVDSTLKIQPAKLEDSAVYLCASSPDRGRKNTEAFFGQGTRLTVV.

V gene TRBV6-2 or TRBV6-3 combines with J gene TRBJ1-2; 8 nucleotides align to TRBD1. J lost 5 bases, V lost 3 bases, and 8 bases had no gene match. Per germline, CDR1 MNHEY and CDR2 SVGEGT. This CDR3 spans 15 amino acids. CDR3 sequence reads: CASSYFIGTGYGYTF. CDR3 coding DNA: TGTGCCAGCAGTTATTTCATCGGGACAGGTTATGGCTACACCTTC.

This clonotype was detected ten times or more. The CDR3 DNA sequence: TGTGCCAGCGGGCGGGGGGCTTCTGGGGCCAACGTCCTGACTTTC. Translation: CASGRGASGANVLTF. The chain couples TRBV9 to TRBJ2-6; 8 bases match TRBD2. CDR3 length equals 15 residues. The V gene end was trimmed by 7 bases and the J gene end by 1 base; junction bases not matched to a gene: 4. CDR1 and CDR2 from the germline V gene are SGDLS and YYNGEE. Combining the CDR3 with reference TRBV9 and TRBJ2-6 gives the whole variable domain DSGVTQTPKHLITATGQRVTLRCSPRSGDLSVYWYQQSLDQGLQFLIQYYNGEERAKGNILERFSAQQFPDLHSELNLSSLELGDSALYFCASGRGASGANVLTFGAGSRLTVL.

This clonotype has only a few counts. This chain uses TRBV28 with TRBJ1-1, with D uncertain. Germline V gives CDR1 MDHEN, CDR2 SYDVKM. The V gene lost 6 bases and the J gene lost 6 bases, with 14 bases spanning the gap. The CDR3 loop spans 13 amino acids. The CDR3 protein is CASSPGRWAEAFF. CDR3 nucleotide sequence: TGTGCCAGCAGCCCCGGGCGTTGGGCTGAAGCTTTCTTT.